This entry lists 12 T cell receptor beta chains sequenced from one sample in a study of CD8 T cells in ankylosing spondylitis (dated by TCRdb to the late 2010s). The receptor library was made with 5' RACE. The reads were generated on an Illumina HiSeq 2500. TCRdb took the public reads, trimmed them with fastp at Q25, ran MiXCR for clone calling and kept in-frame beta chains. For every CDR3 protein sequence, its rows merge into one entry that carries the most common genes and DNA. In this sample the table shows over 150,000 distinct CDR3 sequences, 18% of which occur a single time. Together, the top ten hold 4.3% of the sample. What was sequenced was blood, either unsorted or a sorted T cell fraction (not recorded which). These receptors were collected from a male donor aged 10-29 years with ankylosing spondylitis or in good health (not recorded which). Donor details come from another sample of the same person, matched by shared clones.

This clonotype was picked up many times. V and J are TRBV12-3 or TRBV12-4 and TRBJ1-5; 10 bases align to TRBD1. The CDR3 is 13 residues long. V lost 4 bases and J lost 7; bases outside the gene matches: 1. The CDR3 bases are TGTGCCAGCAGTTGGACAGGGGGACAGCCCCAGCATTTT. The encoded protein is CASSWTGGQPQHF.

This clonotype appeared many times. V usage is TRBV7-2 and J usage is TRBJ2-1; weak D call: TRBD2 (5 bases). The V end was cut by 6 bases, the J end by 4 bases, with 13 bases between. The CDR3 extends over 14 amino acids. CDR1 is SGHTA, CDR2 FQGNSA, per germline. CDR3 nucleotides: TGTGCCAGCAGGCCGGCTAGCAGATACAATGAGCAGTTCTTC. This encodes CASRPASRYNEQFF.

This clonotype came up many times. The chain employs TRBV2 and TRBJ2-3; TRBD1 agrees at 9 bases. J gave up 2 bases and V 6 bases, and 6 bases lay outside the gene matches. CDR1 is SNHLY, CDR2 FYNNEI, per germline. CDR3 length: 15 amino acids. CDR3 DNA sequence: TGTGCCAGCAGAGCCGGGACAGGGCCCACAGATACGCAGTATTTT. This codes for CASRAGTGPTDTQYF. The full variable domain, rest sourced from reference TRBV2 and TRBJ2-3, is EPEVTQTPSHQVTQMGQEVILRCVPISNHLYFYWYRQILGQKVEFLVSFYNNEISEKSEIFDDQFSVERPDGSNFTLKIRSTKLEDSAMYFCASRAGTGPTDTQYFGPGTRLTVL.

This clonotype was seen at least ten times. The rearrangement links TRBV20-1 to TRBJ2-1, with 7 bases fitting TRBD2. V shed 1 base, J shed 10 bases, and the junction held 1 base outside the gene matches. Germline V CDR1 and CDR2: DFQATT, SNEGSKA (reference sequence). The CDR3 totals 11 residues. The CDR3 nucleotides are TGCAGTGCTAGAGTGCGGGAGGAGCAGTTCTTC. Amino acid sequence: CSARVREEQFF.

This clonotype was counted at least ten times. The chain joins TRBV5-1 to TRBJ2-2; a weak D match, TRBD1 (6 bases). This CDR3 spans 17 amino acids. Per the germline V gene, CDR1 is SGHRS and CDR2 is YFSETQ. V gave up 3 bases and J gave up 0 bases, with 15 bases separating them. CDR3 in amino acids: CASSSLTGYANTGELFF. In DNA, the CDR3 is TGCGCCAGCAGCTCACTAACAGGGTATGCGAACACCGGGGAGCTGTTTTTT.

This clonotype showed up many times. The gene calls are TRBV6-1 and TRBJ2-1; TRBD2 might be the D (5 bases). CDR3 length equals 14 residues. Deletions cut 8 bases from V and 4 bases from J, with 15 bases between. Germline V gives CDR1 MNHNS, CDR2 SASEGT. CDR3 amino acids: CASGISGKYNEQFF. CDR3 coding DNA: TGTGCCAGCGGTATATCCGGGAAGTACAATGAGCAGTTCTTC.

This clonotype was counted a single time. J is TRBJ1-5 and V is TRBV5-4; D remains unclear. Germline CDR1 reads SGHNT; CDR2 reads YYREEE (reference sequence). V lost 3 bases, J lost 4 bases, and 8 bases lay in between. The CDR3 contains 13 residues. The chain's CDR3 is CASSSDLNQPQHF. The CDR3 nucleotides are TGTGCCAGCAGCTCTGACCTGAATCAGCCCCAGCATTTT.

This clonotype was detected ten times or more. The V gene is TRBV12-3 or TRBV12-4, the J gene TRBJ2-7, with D unresolved. The CDR3 sequence is 18 residues long. Trimming stripped 7 bases from V and 0 bases from J, with 25 bases between. The DNA for the CDR3 is TGTGCCAGCACCACGATCAGGTTTCGCGGAAAGTACTCCTACGAGCAGTACGTC. It codes for CASTTIRFRGKYSYEQYV.

This chain joins TRBV29-1 and TRBJ2-3; 7 bases align to TRBD1. Unmatched junction bases numbered 3, after V lost 6 bases and J lost 6 bases. The germline CDR1 and CDR2 sequences are SQVTM and ANQGSEA. The CDR3 sequence is 11 residues long. The CDR3: CSVPRGDTQYF. Written as DNA, the CDR3 is TGCAGCGTGCCCAGGGGGGATACGCAGTATTTT.

This clonotype was counted at least ten times. The chain employs TRBV18 and TRBJ2-1; no firm D call. The germline V gene has CDR1 KGHSH and CDR2 LQKENI. Trimming shortened V by 6 bases and J by 4 bases, and 13 bases separated the two germline ends. CDR3 length: 14 amino acids. CDR3 protein: CASSKEAVYNEQFF. The CDR3 DNA sequence: TGTGCCAGCTCTAAAGAAGCTGTGTACAATGAGCAGTTCTTC. The variable domain in full, with the rest retrieved from reference TRBV18 and TRBJ2-1, is NAGVMQNPRHLVRRRGQEARLRCSPMKGHSHVYWYRQLPEEGLKFMVYLQKENIIDESGMPKERFSAEFPKEGPSILRIQQVVRGDSAAYFCASSKEAVYNEQFFGPGTRLTVL.

In its sample, this clonotype was seen a few times. V gene TRBV12-3 or TRBV12-4 combines with J gene TRBJ2-3; tentatively, D is TRBD2 (5 bases). Trimming removed 3 bases from V and 14 bases from J, with 15 bases in between. This CDR3 has 12 residues. In DNA, the CDR3 is TGTGCCAGCAGTTTTTTAAGGAGGTTTCGGTATTTT. Its translation is CASSFLRRFRYF.

This clonotype was counted many times. The genes are TRBV6-2 or TRBV6-3 and TRBJ2-2; D is unclear. The germline gives CDR1 MNHEY, CDR2 SVGEGT. This CDR3 is built from 17 residues. V lost 2 bases and J 0 bases, leaving 13 bases between the germline ends. The CDR3 DNA follows: TGTGCCAGCAGTTACCTACACACCTTCGCGAACACCGGGGAGCTGTTTTTT. Its translation is CASSYLHTFANTGELFF.